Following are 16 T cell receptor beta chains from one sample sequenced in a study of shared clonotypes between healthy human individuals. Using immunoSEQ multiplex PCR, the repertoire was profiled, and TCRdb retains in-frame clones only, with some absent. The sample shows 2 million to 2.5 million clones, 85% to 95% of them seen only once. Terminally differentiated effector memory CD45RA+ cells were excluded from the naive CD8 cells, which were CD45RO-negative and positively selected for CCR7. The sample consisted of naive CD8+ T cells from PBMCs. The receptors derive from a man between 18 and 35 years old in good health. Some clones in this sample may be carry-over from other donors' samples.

CDR3 bases: TGTGCCAGCAATCCGGGACAGGGGAATTCACCCCTCCACTTT. Its translation is CASNPGQGNSPLHF. The chain is built from TRBV25-1 and TRBJ1-6; TRBD1 matches 10 bases. The CDR3 contains 14 residues. Looked up from germline, CDR1 is MGHDK and CDR2 is SYGVNS. The ends lost 7 bases at V and 7 bases at J; junction bases unmatched: 4.

The CDR3 reads CASSQGGRYQETQYF. The CDR3 DNA follows: TGTGCCAGCAGCCAAGGGGGCCGCTACCAAGAGACCCAGTACTTC. This chain links TRBV9 with TRBJ2-5, with 7 nucleotides matching TRBD1. V gave up 4 bases and J gave up 0 bases; unmatched junction bases: 6. The germline V gene has CDR1 SGDLS and CDR2 YYNGEE. CDR3 size: 15 residues.

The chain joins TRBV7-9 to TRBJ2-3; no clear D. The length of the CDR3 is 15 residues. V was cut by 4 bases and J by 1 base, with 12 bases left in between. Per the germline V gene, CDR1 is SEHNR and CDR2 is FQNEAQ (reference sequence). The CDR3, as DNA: TGTGCCAGCAGCTCGCGGAACCTCGGCACAGATACGCAGTATTTT. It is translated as CASSSRNLGTDTQYF.

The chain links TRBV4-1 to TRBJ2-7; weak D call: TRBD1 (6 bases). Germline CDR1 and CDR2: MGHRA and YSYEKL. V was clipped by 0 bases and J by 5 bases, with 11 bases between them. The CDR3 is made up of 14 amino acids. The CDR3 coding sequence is TGCGCCAGCAGCCAAGACGCCAGGGGAAACGAGCAGTACTTC. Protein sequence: CASSQDARGNEQYF.

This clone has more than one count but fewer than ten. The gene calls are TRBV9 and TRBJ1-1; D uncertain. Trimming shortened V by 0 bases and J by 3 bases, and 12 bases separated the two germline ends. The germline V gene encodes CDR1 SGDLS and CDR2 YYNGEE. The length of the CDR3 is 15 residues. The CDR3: CASSVARDDDTEAFF. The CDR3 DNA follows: TGTGCCAGCAGCGTAGCGAGGGATGACGACACTGAAGCTTTCTTT.

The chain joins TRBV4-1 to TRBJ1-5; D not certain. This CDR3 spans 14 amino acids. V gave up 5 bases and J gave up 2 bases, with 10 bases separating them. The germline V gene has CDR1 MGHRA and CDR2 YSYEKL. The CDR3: CASSLGRGNQPQHF. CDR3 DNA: TGCGCCAGCAGCTTAGGAAGAGGCAATCAGCCCCAGCATTTT.

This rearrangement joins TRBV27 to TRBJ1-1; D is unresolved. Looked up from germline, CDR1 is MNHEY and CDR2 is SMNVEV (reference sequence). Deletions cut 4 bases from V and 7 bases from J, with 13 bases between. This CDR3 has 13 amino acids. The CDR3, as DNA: TGTGCCAGCAGTTCGTACGGGGTATATGAAGCTTTCTTT. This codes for CASSSYGVYEAFF.

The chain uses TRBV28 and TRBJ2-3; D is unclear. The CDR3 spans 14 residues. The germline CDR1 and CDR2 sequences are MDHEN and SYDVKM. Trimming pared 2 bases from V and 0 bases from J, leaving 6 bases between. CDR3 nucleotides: TGTGCCAGCAGTTTAATGACTAGCACAGATACGCAGTATTTT. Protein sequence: CASSLMTSTDTQYF.

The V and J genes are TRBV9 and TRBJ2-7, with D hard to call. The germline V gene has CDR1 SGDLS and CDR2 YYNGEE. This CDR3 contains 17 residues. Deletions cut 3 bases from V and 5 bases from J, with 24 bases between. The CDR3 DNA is TGTGCCAGCAGCGACGGGCCGGCGGTTGGATTGAACAACGAGCAGTACTTC. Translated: CASSDGPAVGLNNEQYF.

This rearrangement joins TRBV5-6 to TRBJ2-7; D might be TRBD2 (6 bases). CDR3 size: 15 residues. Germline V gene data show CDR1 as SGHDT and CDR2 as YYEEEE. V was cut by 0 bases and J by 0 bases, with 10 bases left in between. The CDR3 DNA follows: TGTGCCAGCAGCTTGGCTAGCGAGGTCTCCTACGAGCAGTACTTC. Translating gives CASSLASEVSYEQYF.

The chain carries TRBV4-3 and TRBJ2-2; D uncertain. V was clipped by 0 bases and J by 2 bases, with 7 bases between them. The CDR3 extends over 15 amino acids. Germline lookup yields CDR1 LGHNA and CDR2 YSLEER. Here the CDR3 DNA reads TGCGCCAGCAGCCAAGAAAGATCTAACACCGGGGAGCTGTTTTTT. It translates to CASSQERSNTGELFF.

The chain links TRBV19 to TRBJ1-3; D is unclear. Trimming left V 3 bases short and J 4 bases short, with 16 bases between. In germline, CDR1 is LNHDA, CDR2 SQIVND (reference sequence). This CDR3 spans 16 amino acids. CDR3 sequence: CASSIYGDFYGNTIYF. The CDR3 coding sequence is TGTGCCAGTAGTATTTATGGGGATTTCTACGGAAACACCATATATTTT.

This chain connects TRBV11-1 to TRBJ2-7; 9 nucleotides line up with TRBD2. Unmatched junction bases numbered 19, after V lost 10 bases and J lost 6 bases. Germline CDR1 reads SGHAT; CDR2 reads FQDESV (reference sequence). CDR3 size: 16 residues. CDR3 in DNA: TGTGCCACCCTTGGGAGCGGAGCGGGAGGTCTGAGCGAGCAGTACTTC. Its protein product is CATLGSGAGGLSEQYF.

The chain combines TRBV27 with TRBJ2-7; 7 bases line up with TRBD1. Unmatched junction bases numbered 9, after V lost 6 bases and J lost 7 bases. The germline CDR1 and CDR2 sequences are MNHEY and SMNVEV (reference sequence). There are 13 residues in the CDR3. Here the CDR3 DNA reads TGTGCCAGCAGCCGACAGGGAGCCAAAGAGCAGTACTTC. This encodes CASSRQGAKEQYF.

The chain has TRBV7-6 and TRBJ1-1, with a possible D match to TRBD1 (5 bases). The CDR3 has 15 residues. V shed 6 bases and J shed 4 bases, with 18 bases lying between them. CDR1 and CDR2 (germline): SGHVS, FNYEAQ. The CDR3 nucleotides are TGTGCCAGCAGTCCCTCGGGGGGGAGAGGCACTGAAGCTTTCTTT. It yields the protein CASSPSGGRGTEAFF.

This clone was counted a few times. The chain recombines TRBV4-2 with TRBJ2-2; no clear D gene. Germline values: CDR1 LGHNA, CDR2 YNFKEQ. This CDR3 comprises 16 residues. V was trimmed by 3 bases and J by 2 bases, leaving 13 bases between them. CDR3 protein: CASSHPGRPNTGELFF. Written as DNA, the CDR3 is TGTGCCAGCAGCCATCCTGGACGGCCCAACACCGGGGAGCTGTTTTTT.